Listed below are T cell receptor beta chains from one sample, sequenced in a study of cytomegalovirus exposure and HLA in healthy donors. Sequenced by immunoSEQ multiplex PCR; TCRdb stores in-frame clones only, minus some. The profile shows 100,000 to 150,000 clones, over 85% of them singletons. Specimen: PBMCs. These receptors were collected from a woman aged 18-29 years in good health and CMV-seronegative. CDR3s include the opening cysteine and the closing phenylalanine or tryptophan. D genes are given only for firm matches. Size is stated for part of the rows, as once, few or many counts, or as a class when the clone is expanded.

>15|NA|TRBJ1-2|few|TRBV13
TGTGCCAGCAGCCACCTAAGGGGGGGGACGGTTGGCTACACCTTC
CASSHLRGGTVGYTF
>13|NA|TRBJ2-5|NA|TRBV11-2
TGTGCCAGCAGCTTAAGTGGGGCAGAGACCCAGTACTTC
CASSLSGAETQYF
>18|TRBD1|TRBJ2-3|NA|TRBV27
TGTGCCAGCAGTGCGTTAATTTACAGGGGAAACGCCACAGATACGCAGTATTTT
CASSALIYRGNATDTQYF
>16|TRBD2|TRBJ2-1|NA|TRBV7-9
TGTGCCAGCAGCTTACTACTAGCGGGGTGGGACAATGAGCAGTTCTTC
CASSLLLAGWDNEQFF
>15|TRBD1|TRBJ2-6|NA|TRBV30
TGTGCCTGGAGAAACCAGGGGGCTGGGGCCAACGTCCTGACTTTC
CAWRNQGAGANVLTF
>13|NA|TRBJ2-5|NA|TRBV28
TGTGCCAGCAGAGCGGTAATCCAAGAGACCCAGTACTTC
CASRAVIQETQYF
>15|NA|TRBJ1-2|NA|TRBV7-2
TGTGCCAGCAGCTTACTTTCGGGTTCCACCTATGGCTACACCTTC
CASSLLSGSTYGYTF
>11|TRBD1|TRBJ1-2|NA|TRBV5-6
TGTGCCAGCAGCTTGGGGACAGGTGCCCACTTC
CASSLGTGAHF
>14|NA|TRBJ1-2|NA|TRBV27
TGTGCCAGCAGCCCATGGGGGACTAGATATGGCTACACCTTC
CASSPWGTRYGYTF
>16|NA|TRBJ2-1|NA|TRBV9
TGTGCCAGCAGCGTAGCTGGGGCGGGGGCAAACAATGAGCAGTTCTTC
CASSVAGAGANNEQFF
>14|TRBD2|TRBJ2-1|NA|TRBV2
TGTGCCAGCAGGCTAGCGGGGATTAACAATGAGCAGTTCTTC
CASRLAGINNEQFF
>15|NA|TRBJ1-2|NA|TRBV7-8
TGTGCCAGCAGCTTAGGGTCAGGGGAGTGGTATGGCTACACCTTC
CASSLGSGEWYGYTF